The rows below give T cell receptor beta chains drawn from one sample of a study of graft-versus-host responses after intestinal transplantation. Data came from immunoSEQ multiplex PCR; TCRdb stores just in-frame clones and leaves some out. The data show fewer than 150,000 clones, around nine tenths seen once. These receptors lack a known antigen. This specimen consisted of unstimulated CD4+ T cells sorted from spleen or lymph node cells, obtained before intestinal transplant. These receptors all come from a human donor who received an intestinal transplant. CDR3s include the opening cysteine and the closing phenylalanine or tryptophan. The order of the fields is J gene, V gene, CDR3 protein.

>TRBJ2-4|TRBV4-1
CASSQDRRGSLGWIQYF
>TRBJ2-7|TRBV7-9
CASSALRGAGQNSYEQYF
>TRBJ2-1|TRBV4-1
CASSQVGSPAEQFF
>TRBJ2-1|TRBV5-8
CANAREEVGEQFF
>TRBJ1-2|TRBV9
CASSLGQGARNGYTF
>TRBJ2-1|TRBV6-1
CASSPRQGAYNEQFF
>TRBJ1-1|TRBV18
CASSPLPGGEAFF
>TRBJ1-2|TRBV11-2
CASRTGTGGSGYTF
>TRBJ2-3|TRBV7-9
CASSARTGVTDTQYF
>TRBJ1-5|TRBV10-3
CAISEWGAGQPQHF
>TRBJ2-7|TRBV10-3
CAIRKAGGPYEQYF
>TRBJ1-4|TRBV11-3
CASSIPGQGSNEKLFF
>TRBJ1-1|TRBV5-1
CASSSDRVGPEAFF
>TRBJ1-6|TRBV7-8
CASSLRGALNSPLHF
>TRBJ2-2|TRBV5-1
CAGSLGNANTGELFF
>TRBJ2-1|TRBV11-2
CASSLEVGGPSYNEQFF
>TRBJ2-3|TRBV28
CASSLRVGLAPKAGTDTQYF
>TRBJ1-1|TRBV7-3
CASSLSNTEAFF
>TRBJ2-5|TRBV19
CASSIRRQETQYF
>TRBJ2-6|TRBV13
CASSFKISGANVLTF
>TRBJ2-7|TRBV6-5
CASSPTGQGYEQYF
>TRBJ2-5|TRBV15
CATSRDLRLGETQYF
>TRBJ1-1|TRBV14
CASSQGGAGAFF
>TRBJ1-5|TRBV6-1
CASSTTPEFAPQHF
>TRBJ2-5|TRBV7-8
CASSLAGTLGETQYF
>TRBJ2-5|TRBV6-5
CASSRGGETQYF
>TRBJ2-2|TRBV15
CATSRGGGNTGELFF
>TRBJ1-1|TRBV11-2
CASSLDIETEAFF
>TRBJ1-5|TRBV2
CASNRGLGQPQHF
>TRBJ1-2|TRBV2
CASSGVQTGSYGYTF
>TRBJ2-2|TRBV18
CASSPVEGLAGELFF
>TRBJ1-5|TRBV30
CAWSREQRLGNQPQHF
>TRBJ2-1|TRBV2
CASRWDSTYNEQFF
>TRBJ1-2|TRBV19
CASSPLIGYGYTF
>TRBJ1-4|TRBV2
CASSDNPGRINEKLFF
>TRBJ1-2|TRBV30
CAWGQLYGYTF
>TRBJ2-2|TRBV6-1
CASSEQPNTGELFF
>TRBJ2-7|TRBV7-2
CASSLEVGDYEQYF
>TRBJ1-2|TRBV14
CASSQSNSGARGYTF
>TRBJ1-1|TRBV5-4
CASSSAANMNTEAFF
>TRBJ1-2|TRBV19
CASSGDRGLAGYTF